Given below is one T cell receptor (beta chain) in context. No antigen is known for it. The CDR3 totals 14 residues. The ends lost 6 bases at V and 6 bases at J; junction bases unmatched: 7. Germline CDR1 reads MNHEY; CDR2 reads SVGAGI. The sample originates from a study of blood T cells in healthy people across ages. Overall study findings and caveats: Relative to aged donors, long-lived donors carried more naive CD4+ cells and displayed higher diversity. TCR beta diversity, measured per million T cells, fell in a roughly linear way with age.

The second PCR ran about 6 to 11 cycles with a sample-barcoded 5' primer and J-beta primers. No fewer than 3 million CDR3-containing paired-end reads came from each sample. TCRdb fed the 5' RACE reads into MiXCR, producing one record per CDR3 protein. The sample lists hundreds of thousands of distinct CDR3 sequences, around 50% occurring once. This receptor was taken from a man aged 40-49 years in good health. This rearrangement joins TRBV6-5 to TRBJ2-7; the match to TRBD2 covers 11 bases. Sequenced sample: blood. The CDR3 sequence is CASRLAGGPSEQYF. The CDR3 nucleotides are TGTGCCAGCAGATTAGCGGGAGGGCCTAGCGAGCAGTACTTC.